The TCR beta chain described here comes from a study of OX40 agonist ivuxolimab in advanced cancers. Study conclusions and caveats: Both blood CD4+ and CD8+ T cells showed clonal growth by week 6 at 0.1 to 3.0 mg/kg.

Autoimmune disease history or systemic immunosuppression meant exclusion. Peripheral blood came from all dose cohorts at three timepoints. This table comes from immunoSEQ multiplex PCR, and its TCRdb copy is limited to in-frame clones, with some not included. This repertoire shows 75,000 to 100,000 clones, about four fifths found once; its top ten account for approximately 6.3%. With regard to this clone: No antigen is known for it.

The TCR sequence derives from an adult with an advanced solid tumor such as melanoma, head and neck, liver or kidney cancer. This specimen was CD4+ or CD8+ T cells sorted from blood, taken in a trial of the OX40 agonist ivuxolimab.

The CDR3, as DNA: TGTGCTAGTGGTTTGGGCGCTAGCGGGAGTGCGCTCACAGATACGCAGTATTTT. This encodes CASGLGASGSALTDTQYF. The gene calls are TRBV12-5 and TRBJ2-3; 10 bases match TRBD2. The ends lost 1 base at V and 2 bases at J; junction bases unmatched: 9. CDR1 is LGHNT and CDR2 is FRNRAP in the germline V gene. The CDR3 contains 18 residues.